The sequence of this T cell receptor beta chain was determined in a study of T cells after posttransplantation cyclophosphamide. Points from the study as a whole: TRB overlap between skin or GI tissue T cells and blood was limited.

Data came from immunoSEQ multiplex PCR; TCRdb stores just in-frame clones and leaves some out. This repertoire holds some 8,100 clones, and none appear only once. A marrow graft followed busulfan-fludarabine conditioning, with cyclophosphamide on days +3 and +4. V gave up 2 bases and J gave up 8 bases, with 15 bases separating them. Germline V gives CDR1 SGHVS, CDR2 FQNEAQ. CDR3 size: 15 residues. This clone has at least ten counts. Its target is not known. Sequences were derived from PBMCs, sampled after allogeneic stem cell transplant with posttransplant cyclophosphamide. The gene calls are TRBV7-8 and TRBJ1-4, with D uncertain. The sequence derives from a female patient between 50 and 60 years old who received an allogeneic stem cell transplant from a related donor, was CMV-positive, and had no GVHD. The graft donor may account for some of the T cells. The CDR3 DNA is TGTGCCAGCAGCTTATTAGGCGGACTGGAGGAAAAACTGTTTTTT. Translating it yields CASSLLGGLEEKLFF.